Following are 19 T cell receptor beta chains from one sample sequenced in a study of T cells after yellow fever vaccination (dated by TCRdb to the late 2010s). What this sample's treatment or condition label stands for: live attenuated yellow fever vaccine strain. The library was obtained by 5' RACE. TCRdb shows the sequencer as Illumina NovaSeq 6000. TCRdb applied fastp at Q25 and MiXCR to the public reads, then kept only in-frame beta chains. Each entry merges the rows of one CDR3 protein and shows their most common DNA and genes. The sample has under 350,000 distinct CDR3 sequences on record, roughly 4.3% of them singletons. The ten top clones hold under 30% of the sample. Sequencing used PBMCs, obtained 5 days after the yellow fever booster vaccination. The receptors shown here come from a man aged 18 to 29 who received the YFV17D yellow fever vaccine.

The chain carries TRBV25-1 and TRBJ2-3; D might be TRBD1 (6 bases). The V gene lost 11 bases and the J gene lost 0 bases, with 12 bases spanning the gap. The CDR3 sequence is 13 residues long. Per the germline V gene, CDR1 is MGHDK and CDR2 is SYGVNS. CDR3 DNA sequence: TGTGCCGTTGGACAGACTAGCACAGATACGCAGTATTTT. The encoded protein is CAVGQTSTDTQYF.

J is TRBJ2-7 and V is TRBV5-5; D is undetermined. Germline loops: CDR1 SGHKS, CDR2 YYEKEE (reference sequence). V shed 0 bases and J shed 1 base, with 5 bases lying between them. This CDR3 has 13 amino acids. For the CDR3, the DNA is TGTGCCAGCAGCTTGGTAGGGTCCTACGAGCAGTACGTC. This codes for CASSLVGSYEQYV.

The rearrangement links TRBV7-6 to TRBJ2-3; 14 bases are shared with TRBD2. Germline values: CDR1 SGHVS, CDR2 FNYEAQ. There are 17 residues in the CDR3. V lost 5 bases and J lost 2; bases outside the gene matches: 6. CDR3 sequence (DNA): TGTGCCAGCAGCCAAGGACTAGCGGGGGGTAACACAGATACGCAGTATTTT. The encoded protein is CASSQGLAGGNTDTQYF.

This clonotype was seen ten or more times. This chain links TRBV12-3 or TRBV12-4 with TRBJ1-5; 7 bases map to TRBD1. After removal of 2 bases from V and 0 bases from J, the junction contained 4 bases not matched to a gene. The CDR3 runs to 16 residues. In nucleotides, the CDR3 is TGTGCCAGCAGTTTAAGGACAGGCAATAGCAATCAGCCCCAGCATTTT. This gives the protein CASSLRTGNSNQPQHF.

This clonotype has just a few counts. This rearrangement joins TRBV29-1 to TRBJ1-2, with 11 bases matching TRBD1. The trim removed 6 bases at V and 4 bases at J, leaving 7 bases unmatched. The CDR3 is 14 amino acids. Germline CDR1 is SQVTM and CDR2 is ANQGSEA. The CDR3 is CSVRDRGFGYGYTF. The CDR3 nucleotides are TGCAGCGTCCGGGACAGGGGGTTCGGCTATGGCTACACCTTC.

The CDR3 loop is CASSPRALAGNEQFF. The CDR3 nucleotides are TGTGCCAGCAGCCCTCGGGCGCTAGCGGGTAATGAGCAGTTCTTC. The chain uses TRBV5-5 and TRBJ2-1; 8 bases are shared with TRBD2. The CDR3 length is 15 residues. Germline CDR1 SGHKS, CDR2 YYEKEE (reference sequence). Trimming cost V 4 bases and J 7 bases; bases outside gene matches: 10.

In its sample, this clonotype was seen many times. The chain links TRBV7-2 to TRBJ2-5, with 10 bases fitting TRBD2. V lost 5 bases to trimming and J lost 2 bases; unmatched junction nucleotides: 5. Germline CDR1 is SGHTA and CDR2 is FQGNSA. The CDR3 totals 15 residues. In DNA, the CDR3 is TGTGCCAGCAGCATCACAGCGGGGGGGCAAGAGACCCAGTACTTC. This codes for CASSITAGGQETQYF.

The V call is TRBV20-1, the J call TRBJ2-2, with 7 bases aligning to TRBD1. Germline lookup yields CDR1 DFQATT and CDR2 SNEGSKA (reference sequence). Unmatched junction bases numbered 2, after V lost 2 bases and J lost 8 bases. CDR3 length: 12 residues. The CDR3 DNA sequence: TGCAGTGCTAGACCCAGGGGGGGGGAGCTGTTTTTT. Its translation: CSARPRGGELFF.

This clonotype was observed a few times. The rearrangement uses TRBV5-1 and TRBJ2-7; TRBD2 matches 12 bases. J gave up 7 bases and V 4 bases, and 6 bases lay outside the gene matches. The CDR3 spans 14 residues. Germline CDR1 reads SGHRS; CDR2 reads YFSETQ. The CDR3 loop reads CASSSWTSGEEQYF. DNA for the CDR3: TGCGCCAGCAGCAGCTGGACTAGCGGGGAAGAGCAGTACTTC.

This clonotype showed up just a few times. The V and J genes are TRBV24-1 and TRBJ1-5; D remains unclear. The CDR3 contains 12 residues. Per the germline V gene, CDR1 is KGHDR and CDR2 is SFDVKD. The V and J ends lost 5 bases and 7 bases respectively, with 8 bases between them. CDR3 loop: CATSGGNQPQHF. For the CDR3, the DNA is TGTGCCACCAGTGGTGGTAACCAGCCCCAGCATTTT.

In its sample, this clonotype was seen many times. This chain joins TRBV20-1 and TRBJ2-7; 8 bases match TRBD2. Germline V lookup: CDR1 DFQATT, CDR2 SNEGSKA (reference sequence). Unmatched junction bases numbered 8, after V lost 7 bases and J lost 3 bases. There are 13 residues in the CDR3. The CDR3 loop reads CSGLRGGGYEQYF. CDR3 sequence (DNA): TGCAGTGGCCTACGGGGGGGTGGCTACGAGCAGTACTTC.

V and J are TRBV19 and TRBJ1-2; no reliable D call. There are 13 residues in the CDR3. Germline CDR1 LNHDA, CDR2 SQIVND (reference sequence). V lost 4 bases and J 5 bases, leaving 11 bases between the germline ends. The CDR3 region has the DNA TGTGCCAGTAGTACCCAAGAAGGGTATGGCTACACCTTC. It translates to CASSTQEGYGYTF.

The chain couples TRBV7-9 to TRBJ2-3; D is possibly TRBD2 (5 bases). CDR3 length: 14 residues. The germline CDR1 and CDR2 sequences are SEHNR and FQNEAQ (reference sequence). With 1 base removed from V and 6 bases from J, the gap between germline ends came to 11 bases. The CDR3 DNA reads TGTGCCAGCAGCTTAGACGCGGGTTTGGATACGCAGTATTTT. It encodes CASSLDAGLDTQYF.

This clonotype was observed a handful of times. Just one base apart from a much larger clone, this may be a read error. J is TRBJ2-1 and V is TRBV6-2 or TRBV6-3, with TRBD2 matching over 11 bases. V lost 6 bases to trimming and J lost 6 bases; unmatched junction nucleotides: 7. CDR1 and CDR2 from the germline V gene are MNHEY and SVGEGT. The CDR3 covers 15 residues. CDR3 nucleotide sequence: TGTGCCAGCAGCTTTAGCGGGGGGGTCTCCAATGAGCAGTTCTTC. Encoded protein: CASSFSGGVSNEQFF.

V gene TRBV4-1 combines with J gene TRBJ1-6, with a possible D match to TRBD1 (5 bases). CDR1 is MGHRA, CDR2 YSYEKL, per germline. Trimming took off 0 bases at V and 7 bases at J, with 19 bases between the two ends. CDR3 length: 18 residues. The CDR3 DNA reads TGCGCCAGCAGCCAAGATAGTCAGGGTGGGACCTGGAATTCACCCCTCCACTTT. This encodes CASSQDSQGGTWNSPLHF.

This chain links TRBV30 with TRBJ1-3; D uncertain. V was trimmed by 3 bases and J by 0 bases, leaving 9 bases between them. This CDR3 contains 14 residues. CDR1 is GTSNPN and CDR2 is SVGIG in the germline V gene (reference sequence). CDR3 loop: CAWSGGFSGNTIYF. CDR3 in DNA: TGTGCCTGGAGCGGAGGGTTCTCTGGAAACACCATATATTTT.

The CDR3 DNA reads TGTGCCAGCAGTTTATCTTACGACACGGCCCCCTACGAGCAGTACGTC. It encodes CASSLSYDTAPYEQYV. V gene TRBV27 combines with J gene TRBJ2-7; D unclear. The CDR3 consists of 16 residues. V was clipped by 0 bases and J by 2 bases, with 14 bases between them. Germline CDR1 is MNHEY and CDR2 is SMNVEV (reference sequence).

This chain links TRBV7-2 with TRBJ2-3; 9 bases line up with TRBD2. Germline V gene data show CDR1 as SGHTA and CDR2 as FQGNSA. The CDR3 is 16 amino acids. Trimming removed 4 bases from V and 5 bases from J; junction bases left unmatched: 10. This CDR3 reads CASSSTVMRGGDTQYF. The CDR3 DNA reads as TGTGCCAGCAGCTCCACGGTTATGCGGGGGGGAGATACGCAGTATTTT.

This clonotype was detected only a few times. V is TRBV5-6 and J is TRBJ2-2, with TRBD1 matching over 8 bases. V shed 3 bases, J shed 4 bases, and the junction held 11 bases outside the gene matches. The CDR3 spans 17 residues. CDR1 SGHDT and CDR2 YYEEEE come from the germline V gene. CDR3 amino acids: CASSSYRDRRFTGELFF. In nucleotides, the CDR3 is TGTGCCAGCAGCTCCTACCGGGACAGGCGTTTCACCGGGGAGCTGTTTTTT.